Below are 3 T cell receptor beta chains sequenced from a single sample in a study of T cells in women clearing cervical HPV infection. Some clones are missing from TCRdb's copy, which holds only in-frame ones; the method was immunoSEQ multiplex PCR. This repertoire includes about 30,000 clones. Sequencing input: blood buffy coat. The receptors here all came from a woman between 18 and 75 years old with a cervical HPV16 infection that either progressed to CIN3+ or cleared (not recorded which).

With regard to this clone: The CDR3 goes on 3 residues after the read ends, and that part is filled in from the germline J gene. The sample has other DNA sequences that encode this CDR3 too. The chain employs TRBV10-3 and TRBJ2-3; 9 nucleotides match TRBD1. J was trimmed by 4 bases and V by 10 bases; bases with no gene match: 6. Germline lookup yields CDR1 ENHRY and CDR2 SYGVKD. This CDR3 has 13 amino acids. The CDR3 protein is CATRDRVADTQYF. The DNA read from the CDR3 is TGTGCCACTCGGGACAGGGTGGCAGATACG.

In the case of this clone: The read comes to an end 3 residues before the CDR3 does, leaving the germline J gene to fill in the end. The V gene is TRBV19, the J gene TRBJ1-1; a possible D gene is TRBD1 (5 bases). With 1 base removed from V and 0 bases from J, the gap between germline ends came to 9 bases. Germline CDR1 and CDR2: LNHDA and SQIVND (reference sequence). There are 15 residues in the CDR3. The CDR3 here is CASSIARAVNTEAFF. The covered CDR3 bases are TGTGCCAGTAGTATAGCCAGGGCCGTGAACACTGAA.

Worth noting for this clone: Read coverage stops 3 residues before the CDR3 terminus; the germline J gene supplies the remainder. The chain joins TRBV5-6 to TRBJ2-7; D is unresolved. V was shortened by 0 bases and J by 2 bases, with 12 bases between the two germline ends. CDR1 and CDR2 (germline): SGHDT, YYEEEE. CDR3 size: 15 residues. The CDR3 sequence: CASSLARHGAYEQYF. The CDR3 DNA, read in part, is TGTGCCAGCAGCTTGGCAAGACATGGTGCCTACGAG. Together with reference TRBV5-6 and TRBJ2-7, the CDR3 gives the full variable domain: DAGVTQSPTHLIKTRGQQVTLRCSPKSGHDTVSWYQQALGQGPQFIFQYYEEEERQRGNFPDRFSGHQFPNYSSELNVNALLLGDSALYLCASSLARHGAYEQYFGPGTRLTVT.